This TCR beta chain was recorded in a study of cytomegalovirus exposure and HLA in healthy donors (TCRdb year 2017). Describing the broader study: An earlier analysis of under 600 of the donors reported approximately 290 Gb of sequence data and some 120 million unique TCR beta sequences from about 180 million T cells. A later analysis re-analyzed previously published TCR beta repertoires from about 730 donors and added high-resolution HLA genotyping to study TCR occurrence patterns. Rather than using new phenotypic data, the later analysis identified candidate immune exposures from TCR beta sequences and from how often those sequences occurred across donors. The study aimed to test whether cataloging public T cell receptors could reveal signatures of past pathogen exposure. Roughly 320 gigabases of sequencing data and around 85 million unique TCR sequences made up an early release that covered over 550 HLA-typed donors. HLA typing included class I and class II loci at four-digit resolution. The study profiled the T cell repertoires of approximately 700 subjects by immunosequencing and related them to cytomegalovirus serostatus. Alongside the repertoire data, information on donor age, sex, ethnicity and CMV serostatus was compiled. Of the roughly 400 genotyped donors, 81% fell in the genetic ancestry cluster associated with self-reported Caucasian donors. The number of donors typed differed by locus, with 629-630 for A, B, C, DRB1 and DQB1, roughly 520 for DQA1, about 610 for DPA1, and 450 to 480 for DPB1. All discovery cohort repertoires had been generated on a single sequencing platform. A separate validation cohort of 90 to 150 different subjects was used in addition to the roughly 720-subject first cohort. About five DR-DQ haplotypes were treated as single units for association and clustering because of strong linkage in the cohort. Among about 400 genotyped donors of the cohort, an average of approximately 240,000 unique TCR beta nucleotide sequences was sequenced per donor, of which approximately 18% were non-productive. A later genetic analysis used genome-wide SNP genotypes for about 60% of the roughly 700 donors, treating that subset as a discovery cohort. The study combined high-throughput TCR immunosequencing, statistical association of individual TCRs with disease status, and machine learning to predict cytomegalovirus infection status. An earlier analysis of around 580 of the donors used high-throughput TCR beta sequencing to judge whether each TCR beta V gene segment behaved as functional or pseudogenic. What the research found in general, with its limitations: Broadly in line with IMGT annotations, most TCR beta V segments showed up in productive rearrangements about 87% or about 30% of the time in an earlier analysis of about 500 of the donors. A further reported finding was that TCR beta sequences accurately predicted the HLA-A and HLA-B alleles for most subjects in the first cohort. Some IMGT-functional V segments, including TRBV6-2 and TRBV6-3, could not be distinguished by the 87-base-pair reads and were therefore excluded. In vitro tests confirmed that a few of the cytomegalovirus-associated TCR beta chains recognize cytomegalovirus antigens. The cohort was sequenced for TCR beta chains only, and without alpha or paired-chain data the features that could be detected were limited. The classifier was reported to diagnose cytomegalovirus status with high specificity and sensitivity in both the original cohort and the validation cohort. Compared with equally common non-associated chains, HLA-associated TCR beta chains in a later analysis were more clonally expanded and had lower generation probabilities. The presence/absence analyses assumed that sequencing depth was roughly uniform across donors, and that assumption may not be true. The authors suggested that the approach could potentially be extended to other disease states and immunological phenotypes. Specific HLA alleles were associated with over 15,000 TCR beta sequences at a false discovery rate of 0.05 in a later analysis. According to a later genetic analysis, donors in an Asian-associated ancestry cluster had fewer N-insertions in productive TCRs than the approximately 690-donor mean. According to a later analysis, parvovirus B19, influenza, CMV and Epstein-Barr virus appeared linked to several top co-occurrence clusters. In a later analysis, most CMV-associated TCR beta chains were found to appear HLA-restricted, with HLA associations seemingly driven largely by CMV exposure. An association between a missense DCLRE1C variant and V-gene and J-gene trimming of TCR beta chains was found in a later genetic analysis and replicated in an independent cohort. In the study, approximately 150 TCR beta chains were listed as associated with cytomegalovirus. Because some donors lacked HLA typing at each locus, the association tests relied only on the typed subset. In a later analysis, the rate of TCR association differed among HLA loci, with DRB1 alleles having the most associated TCRs and HLA-C alleles having the fewest. A group of highly shared sequence variants was considered likely to be a technical artifact of the sequencing pipeline. Strong co-occurrence of HLA alleles, especially DR and DQ, made assigning TCR associations to individual alleles difficult. Across donors, most TCR sequences were observed very rarely, whereas some public TCRs were present in many individuals. Correlated functional status among segregating V segments might reflect linkage disequilibrium, but an unknown experimental factor could not be ruled out. Because counts were too low, fewer than 20 rarely observed V segments, including chromosome 9 orphons, were excluded from the earlier analysis of under 650 of the donors. Immune exposure information for the cohort was limited to CMV serostatus.

From its cysteine to its phenylalanine, the CDR3 spans 14 amino acids. Here the CDR3 DNA is all that survives: 42 bases in frame from base 1. Based on the germline V gene, the CDR1 and CDR2 sequences are MDHEN and SYDVKM. The V and J ends are trimmed by 0 bases and 7 bases, leaving 10 bases between them. The library was generated by the immunoSEQ multiplex PCR assay. The multiplex PCR relied on a mix of 60 forward primers for TCR Vbeta segments and 13 reverse primers for TCR Jbeta segments. Amplification of the CDR3 region of rearranged TCR beta genes was performed with a multiplex PCR assay on genomic DNA. On the Illumina HiSeq System, the amplified TCR beta libraries were sequenced as 87-base-pair reads. On the authors' methods: A later analysis tallied approximately 87 million unique TCR beta chains across the approximately 670 repertoires, and about 10 million of those chains were shared by two or more donors. To remove PCR and sequencing errors, raw reads were error-corrected and collapsed into unique sequences using a nearest-neighbor algorithm that merged closely related sequences. Alignment of CDR3 sequences to IMGT reference sequences was used to assign V, D and J gene segments. For a sequence to be retained, at least a six-nucleotide match to both a V gene segment and a J gene segment was required. A rearrangement was called productive if the CDR3 had no stop codons and remained in frame with V and J, and every other rearrangement was called non-productive. Following IMGT convention, CDR3 was defined as the stretch from the second conserved V-encoded cysteine up to the conserved J-encoded phenylalanine. The earlier analysis of some 600 of the donors excluded sequences that lacked an unambiguous match to a single V gene segment. In an earlier analysis of around 590 of the donors, a V segment was called functional when productive rearrangements were above 56.7%, and segregating when the standard deviation between donors exceeded 5%. A statistical classification framework was built to diagnose cytomegalovirus status from the catalog of TCR beta chain sequences. V and J gene assignment, in a later analysis, came from comparing TCR nucleotide sequences with IMGT/GENE-DB human TR gene sequences. The TCRdist pipeline was used in a later analysis to assign CDR3 sequences and most-parsimonious VDJ recombination scenarios. A later analysis defined each TCR beta chain by its CDR3 amino acid sequence plus V-gene family, and excluded reads lacking a unique V-gene family. In a later analysis, fewer than 600 highly shared, low-generation-probability nucleotide sequences were removed to address suspected cross-contamination and a sequencing artifact. For each public chain, a later analysis derived a clonal expansion index from normalized ranks of inferred template counts within each repertoire. In a later analysis, generation probabilities were computed with a VDJ recombination model fitted to out-of-frame rearrangements, and the resulting probabilities were checked against IGoR. In a later analysis, TCR-TCR, TCR-HLA and TCR-CMV co-occurrence was scored with hypergeometric tests, and a repertoire-size bias correction was applied to TCR pairs. A later analysis estimated false discovery rates by permuting HLA or CMV assignments 20 times. In a later analysis, co-occurring TCRs were grouped with DBSCAN, and TCRdist sequence similarity was added when clustering was performed within HLA-allele-positive subsets. Repertoires with fewer than 30,000 or more than 120,000 public chains, plus five repertoires with anomalous nucleotide sharing, were excluded from co-occurrence clustering. The clones in this table, taken by TCRdb from immuneACCESS, are in-frame only. Not every clone is retained; where verified, under half of the shortfall comes from an unresolved V gene, and the cause of the rest is unknown. The D gene and trimming were derived from the DNA, and the V and J assignments and clone size from that table. For this sample the table gives 180,000 or so clones, of which about 75% were detected only once. The ten top clones hold 11% to 15% of the sample.

Comment on this clone: This clone's antigen is unknown. There are no base qualities to consult, and no much larger clone falls within one base.

The cohort consisted of approximately 690 healthy bone marrow donors. At the time of sampling, all cohort members were nominally healthy, though unrecorded immune exposures were likely present. The donor was CMV seropositive and belonged to the group of around 300 seropositive cohort members. Each donor provided a peripheral blood sample, and peripheral blood mononuclear cells were used for TCR beta sequencing. The Qiagen DNeasy Blood Extraction Kit was used to extract genomic DNA from the blood cell samples. The chain uses TRBV28 and TRBJ1-5, and TRBD1 may be the D gene, going by 6 matching bases. This receptor was taken from a man aged 50 to 59 in good health and CMV-seropositive. What was sequenced was PBMCs. The DNA sequence is as follows: TGTGCCAGCAGTTTATGGGGACAAAGACAGCCCCAGCATTTT. Its protein is CASSLWGQRQPQHF.